This T cell receptor (beta chain) was observed in a study of OX40 agonist ivuxolimab in advanced cancers. For the wider study: Ivuxolimab was a fully human IgG2 agonistic monoclonal antibody targeting the costimulatory receptor OX40 (CD134). Peripheral TCRbeta sequencing was intended to test whether TCR sequence diversity was altered and clonal T-cell expansion was caused by ivuxolimab. The monotherapy dose-escalation portion (N = 52 patients) of the phase I ivuxolimab trial is reported in the paper. Intravenous ivuxolimab was administered to patients every 2 weeks at six dose levels: 0.01, 0.1, 0.3, 1.5, 3 and 10 mg/kg. Patients were allowed to have had prior anti-PD-1, anti-PD-L1 or anti-CTLA-4 therapy, and around 43% of the dose-escalation patients had been treated with checkpoint inhibitors. Of the approximately 54 dose-escalation patients, hepatocellular carcinoma was present in roughly 19, melanoma in approximately 15, renal cell carcinoma in 9 and head and neck cancer in 9. Partial responses occurred in three dose-escalation patients: two with cutaneous melanoma and one with hepatocellular carcinoma. A male proportion of 82.7% and a mean age of approximately 62 years, ranging from about 20 to 85, were recorded for the dose-escalation cohort. What the study reported, not specific to this receptor: After ivuxolimab, more expanded clones were found on average in CD8+ T cells than in CD4+ T cells. Low levels of normalized T-cell clonal expansion were also shown by some nonresponding patients. At doses of 0.1 to 3.0 mg/kg, clonal expansion of both CD4+ and CD8+ blood T cells was observed from baseline to week 6. Which antigens the clonally expanded peripheral T cells were specific for was not determined. In partial responders in the 0.1-3.0 mg/kg groups, normalized peripheral clonal expansion was found to be among the lowest, especially among CD8+ T cells.

Genomic DNA was isolated from the sorted cells so that the TCRbeta CDR3 region could be sequenced. The immunoSEQ Assay was used for sequencing of TCRbeta CDR3 regions. TCRdb mirrors the immuneACCESS table, restricted to in-frame sequences. Some clones are absent from its copies; in checked studies, under half trace to an unresolved V gene, and the reason for the others is unknown. The sample profile shows roughly 100,000 clones; approximately 90% of them were found once. Of the sample, 0.48% is held by the ten largest clones. CDR3 length: 14 amino acids, cysteine to phenylalanine. The read is trimmed to its CDR3 DNA, 42 bases read in frame from base 1. A distance of 10 bases separates the germline ends of V and J, which lose 3 bases and 2 bases respectively. Based on the germline V gene (reference sequence), the CDR1 and CDR2 sequences are LNHDA and SQIVND. For this clone: The clone's antigen remains unknown. The input lacks base qualities; no much larger clone sits a single base away.

Patients with autoimmune disease history or receiving systemic immunosuppression were excluded from the trial. In every dose cohort, peripheral blood was drawn for TCR sequencing at baseline, cycle 4 day 1, and cycle 7 day 1. The samples were drawn from a first-in-human, open-label, multicenter phase I dose-escalation trial of ivuxolimab. The trial enrolled adults with locally advanced or metastatic head and neck squamous cell, hepatocellular, melanoma or renal cell carcinoma. Before TCR sequencing, CD4+ T cells and CD8+ T cells from peripheral blood were sorted into separate populations. The rearranged segments are TRBV19 and TRBJ2-5; no D gene is confidently identified. The material was CD4+ or CD8+ T cells sorted from blood, obtained in a trial of the OX40 agonist ivuxolimab. This TCR was sampled from an adult with an advanced solid tumor such as melanoma, head and neck, liver or kidney cancer. CDR3 reads: CASSIGLGQETQYF. The nucleotide sequence is TGTGCCAGTAGTATCGGGCTAGGTCAAGAGACCCAGTACTTC. Supplemented by the reference TRBV19 and TRBJ2-5 proteins around the CDR3, the complete variable domain is DGGITQSPKYLFRKEGQNVTLSCEQNLNHDAMYWYRQDPGQGLRLIYYSQIVNDFQKGDIAEGYSVSREKKESFPLTVTSAQKNPTAFYLCASSIGLGQETQYFGPGTRLLVL.